A selection of T cell receptor beta chains follows, all from one sample in a study of beta chain features in type 1 diabetes. Profiling relied on immunoSEQ multiplex PCR, and the TCRdb table lists in-frame clones only, not all of them. The data hold 600,000 to 700,000 clones, with roughly 12% observed a single time. Sequencing used naive CD4+ T cells from blood. The receptor set was obtained from a man under 40 with type 1 diabetes. Each CDR3 is given with its conserved first and last residue. The D gene is left open where the match is weak. Clone sizes are given selectively: once, few, many, or a class where the clone is expanded.

CDR3 DNA | CDR3 protein | clone size | D gene | J gene | V gene
TGTGCCAGCAGCCCAGAAGCCAGGGGGCGCAACTATGGCTACACCTTC | CASSPEARGRNYGYTF | few | TRBD1 | TRBJ1-2 | TRBV4-2
TGTGCCAGCAGTCTACGCCCAGATACGCAGTATTTT | CASSLRPDTQYF | few | - | TRBJ2-3 | TRBV7-2
TGTGCCAGCAGCCTGGCAGGAGAATATGGCTACACCTTC | CASSLAGEYGYTF | - | - | TRBJ1-2 | TRBV7-2
TGTGCCTGGAGTGGGGGGACAGGCAGGGAGACCCAGTACTTC | CAWSGGTGRETQYF | - | TRBD1 | TRBJ2-5 | TRBV30
TGTGCCAGCAGCCTTAGCGGGGTGCCGTTGGATACGCAGTATTTT | CASSLSGVPLDTQYF | - | TRBD2 | TRBJ2-3 | TRBV7-9
TGTGCCAGCAGGAGGAACTCTGGGGCCAACGTCCTGACTTTC | CASRRNSGANVLTF | few | - | TRBJ2-6 | TRBV6-5
TGTGCCACCAGCAGAGCACTAGCGGGGTCCACAGATACGCAGTATTTT | CATSRALAGSTDTQYF | - | TRBD2 | TRBJ2-3 | TRBV15
TGTGCCAGCAGCTTAGAGGGGGCTTCGGGAAATCAGCCCCAGCATTTT | CASSLEGASGNQPQHF | - | TRBD1 | TRBJ1-5 | TRBV7-8
TGCGCCAGCAGCTTGGAGCAGGCCGACTACGAGCAGTACTTC | CASSLEQADYEQYF | - | - | TRBJ2-7 | TRBV5-1
TGTGCCAGCAGCTCCGTGGGGCACACAGATACGCAGTATTTT | CASSSVGHTDTQYF | few | - | TRBJ2-3 | TRBV7-6
TGTGCCACCTCTCACCCGGGACAGGGGGGATGGAGCAATCAGCCCCAGCATTTT | CATSHPGQGGWSNQPQHF | - | TRBD1 | TRBJ1-5 | TRBV10-3